This is a list of T cell receptor beta chains from one sample in a study of blood T cell repertoires in COVID-19. Profiling relied on immunoSEQ multiplex PCR, and the TCRdb table lists in-frame clones only, not all of them. The sample lists approximately 150,000 clones, about 79% occurring once. The sample was PBMCs or T cells enriched from blood (not recorded which). These receptors all stem from a man aged 50-60 years who had recovered from COVID-19. Each CDR3 is given with its conserved first and last residue. The order of the fields is J gene, clone size, V gene, D gene, CDR3 protein, CDR3 DNA. D genes are given only for firm matches. Clone size is stated in some rows and not others, as once, few, many or a class when expanded.

TRBJ2-1,-,TRBV6-2/TRBV6-3,TRBD2,CASSLPGLNYNEQFF,TGTGCCAGCAGCCTCCCGGGACTAAACTACAATGAGCAGTTCTTC
TRBJ1-4,-,TRBV6-5,TRBD1,CASSLSGTAGEKLFF,TGTGCCAGCAGCCTTTCCGGGACAGCCGGGGAAAAACTGTTTTTT
TRBJ2-5,-,TRBV5-1,TRBD1,CASSPGTGGLRYQETQYF,TGCGCCAGCAGCCCCGGGACAGGGGGCTTACGGTACCAAGAGACCCAGTACTTC
TRBJ2-5,-,TRBV16,TRBD2,CASSTLAALQETQYF,TGTGCCAGCAGCACTCTAGCGGCGCTCCAAGAGACCCAGTACTTC
TRBJ2-7,-,TRBV5-1,TRBD1,CASSRGTGSPSYEQYF,TGCGCCAGCAGCAGGGGGACAGGCTCCCCCTCCTACGAGCAGTACTTC
TRBJ1-1,once,TRBV7-6,-,CASSRRTALMNTEAFF,TGTGCCAGCAGCCGTCGGACAGCCCTCATGAACACTGAAGCTTTCTTT
TRBJ1-2,-,TRBV7-2,TRBD1,CASSLAYRGTLGYTF,TGTGCCAGCAGCTTAGCTTACAGGGGCACGCTTGGCTACACCTTC
TRBJ1-5,-,TRBV19,-,CASSPGLGNQPQHF,TGTGCCAGTAGTCCCGGTCTAGGCAATCAGCCCCAGCATTTT
TRBJ1-2,-,TRBV7-2,-,CASSVHAGGGYGYTF,TGTGCCAGCAGCGTTCACGCAGGCGGGGGCTATGGCTACACCTTC
TRBJ2-2,-,TRBV5-5,TRBD2,CASSPLAGTNTGELFF,TGTGCCAGCAGCCCCTTAGCGGGGACGAACACCGGGGAGCTGTTTTTT
TRBJ1-2,-,TRBV19,TRBD1,CASSRGQDYGYTF,TGTGCCAGTAGTAGAGGACAGGACTATGGCTACACCTTC
TRBJ2-7,-,TRBV19,TRBD2,CASRAGGGPSYEQYF,TGTGCCAGTAGGGCCGGCGGGGGACCGTCCTACGAGCAGTACTTC
TRBJ1-2,-,TRBV5-8,TRBD1,CASSFQLQGTYGYTF,TGTGCCAGCAGCTTCCAATTACAGGGGACCTATGGCTACACCTTC
TRBJ1-6,-,TRBV2,-,CASTLMGGVNSPLHF,TGTGCCAGCACCTTAATGGGAGGGGTCAATTCACCCCTCCACTTT
TRBJ1-1,-,TRBV6-1,-,CASSESRGTVAFF,TGTGCCAGCAGTGAAAGTCGGGGAACGGTGGCTTTCTTT
TRBJ1-1,-,TRBV9,-,CASSVDRNTEAFF,TGTGCCAGCAGCGTAGACAGGAACACTGAAGCTTTCTTT
TRBJ1-2,-,TRBV29-1,TRBD1,CSVIPGQGLGAGYTF,TGCAGCGTTATACCGGGACAGGGACTAGGGGCTGGCTACACCTTC
TRBJ1-1,-,TRBV19,-,CASSLTVNTEAFF,TGTGCCAGTAGCTTGACAGTGAACACTGAAGCTTTCTTT
TRBJ1-5,-,TRBV7-2,-,CASSERTGNQPQHF,TGTGCCAGCAGCGAACGTACAGGGAATCAGCCCCAGCATTTT
TRBJ1-2,-,TRBV11-2,-,CASSPALWGYTF,TGTGCCAGCAGCCCCGCCCTATGGGGCTACACCTTC
TRBJ1-1,-,TRBV6-5,TRBD1,CASGRQGGTEAFF,TGTGCCAGCGGGAGACAGGGGGGGACTGAAGCTTTCTTT
TRBJ1-2,few,TRBV20-1,-,CSVFEYGYTF,TGCAGTGTATTCGAGTATGGCTACACCTTC
TRBJ2-6,-,TRBV2,-,CASSVKAFLSSGANVLTF,TGTGCCAGCAGTGTCAAAGCCTTTTTAAGCTCTGGGGCCAACGTCCTGACTTTC
TRBJ2-7,-,TRBV19,-,CASSSGGYEQYF,TGTGCCAGTAGTTCTGGCGGTTACGAGCAGTACTTC
TRBJ2-5,-,TRBV19,-,CASSIGLASQYF,TGTGCCAGTAGTATTGGGCTAGCGTCCCAGTACTTC
TRBJ2-3,-,TRBV7-2,TRBD2,CASSQTLAGDKDTQYF,TGTGCCAGCAGCCAGACTCTAGCGGGGGATAAAGATACGCAGTATTTT
TRBJ1-2,-,TRBV27,-,CASSPQTGPYGYTF,TGTGCCAGCAGTCCTCAGACAGGACCCTATGGCTACACCTTC
TRBJ2-7,-,TRBV5-1,-,CASSPIGHNEQYF,TGCGCCAGCAGCCCAATCGGACATAACGAGCAGTACTTC
TRBJ2-7,-,TRBV5-1,-,CASSLGVYEQYF,TGCGCCAGCAGCTTGGGAGTCTACGAGCAGTACTTC
TRBJ1-5,-,TRBV30,-,CAWKAGAGQPQHF,TGTGCCTGGAAGGCAGGGGCTGGGCAGCCCCAGCATTTT
TRBJ2-1,-,TRBV11-2,TRBD2,CASSFRLAGHNEQFF,TGTGCCAGCAGCTTTCGACTAGCGGGGCACAATGAGCAGTTCTTC
TRBJ2-1,-,TRBV9,-,CASSVVARIDEQFF,TGTGCCAGCAGCGTAGTCGCTAGAATAGATGAGCAGTTCTTC
TRBJ2-3,once,TRBV5-1,TRBD2,CASSTTSGGAISTDTQYF,TGCGCCAGCAGCACAACTAGCGGGGGGGCCATCAGCACAGATACGCAGTATTTT
TRBJ1-1,-,TRBV5-5,TRBD1,CASSWRQGTTLPEAFF,TGTGCCAGCAGCTGGAGACAGGGAACTACTCTACCCGAAGCTTTCTTT
TRBJ2-1,-,TRBV25-1,TRBD2,CASNLAGDDEQFF,TGTGCCAGCAATCTAGCGGGGGATGATGAGCAGTTCTTC
TRBJ1-2,-,TRBV6-5,TRBD1,CASTLGTGGSYGYTF,TGTGCCAGCACCCTGGGGACAGGGGGCAGCTATGGCTACACCTTC
TRBJ1-5,-,TRBV6-5,-,CASTVEGNQPQHF,TGTGCCAGCACCGTGGAGGGGAATCAGCCCCAGCATTTT
TRBJ2-1,few,TRBV14,-,CASSPGTRGPRNEQFF,TGTGCCAGCAGCCCGGGGACCAGGGGCCCTAGGAATGAGCAGTTCTTC
TRBJ2-7,few,TRBV27,-,CASRSGGSGEQYF,TGTGCCAGCAGGAGCGGCGGATCGGGGGAGCAGTACTTC
TRBJ2-7,-,TRBV19,TRBD1,CASSILGQGSYEQYF,TGTGCCAGTAGTATCTTGGGACAGGGATCCTACGAGCAGTACTTC
TRBJ1-1,-,TRBV6-5,TRBD1,CASVLDRGGTEAFF,TGTGCCAGCGTACTTGACAGGGGAGGCACTGAAGCTTTCTTT
TRBJ1-4,once,TRBV6-5,-,CASSKQPGHLFF,TGTGCCAGCAGTAAGCAACCGGGACATCTGTTTTTT
TRBJ2-1,-,TRBV3-1/TRBV3-2,-,CASSQDVRTAYNEQFF,TGTGCCAGCAGCCAAGATGTCAGAACAGCCTACAATGAGCAGTTCTTC
TRBJ1-1,few,TRBV6-5,-,CASSYSKQGSTEAFF,TGTGCCAGCAGTTACTCGAAACAGGGATCCACTGAAGCTTTCTTT
TRBJ2-5,-,TRBV27,-,CASRKQVSETQYF,TGTGCCAGCAGAAAACAGGTCTCGGAGACCCAGTACTTC
TRBJ1-1,once,TRBV28,TRBD1,CASSPGQGINTEAFF,TGTGCCAGCAGTCCCGGACAGGGAATAAACACTGAAGCTTTCTTT
TRBJ1-5,once,TRBV5-8,TRBD1,CASSWTGGNQPQHF,TGTGCCAGCAGTTGGACAGGGGGCAATCAGCCCCAGCATTTT
TRBJ1-3,-,TRBV29-1,TRBD1,CSANPGTAGNTIYF,TGCAGCGCCAACCCCGGGACAGCTGGAAACACCATATATTTT
TRBJ1-3,once,TRBV6-2/TRBV6-3,-,CASSYSKQGIGNTIYF,TGTGCCAGCAGTTACTCGAAGCAGGGGATTGGAAACACCATATATTTT
TRBJ1-1,-,TRBV6-4,TRBD1,CASAEQGTNTEAFF,TGTGCCAGCGCCGAACAGGGGACGAACACTGAAGCTTTCTTT
TRBJ2-5,-,TRBV5-1,-,CASSPRQEETQYF,TGCGCCAGCAGCCCAAGACAGGAAGAGACCCAGTACTTC
TRBJ2-5,-,TRBV6-5,-,CASASAGLSYTQYF,TGTGCCAGCGCATCGGCGGGATTGTCTTATACCCAGTACTTC
TRBJ1-1,-,TRBV6-5,-,CASSRQQGTEAFF,TGTGCCAGCAGTCGACAACAGGGAACTGAAGCTTTCTTT
TRBJ1-2,-,TRBV18,TRBD1,CASSPPTGVDGYTF,TGTGCCAGCTCACCACCGACAGGGGTGGATGGCTACACCTTC
TRBJ1-4,-,TRBV20-1,-,CSARSNEKLFF,TGCAGTGCTAGGAGTAATGAAAAACTGTTTTTT